This T cell receptor (beta chain) was observed in a study of Ad26.COV2.S vaccination and SARS-CoV-2 variants. Across the whole study: In the study, Ad26.COV2.S was injected intramuscularly once, or twice 56 days apart.

Of note for this clone: Its antigen is unidentified.

Findings and caveats of the study: Following vaccination, spike-specific CD8+ and CD4+ T cell responses reportedly exhibited substantial breadth. Similar non-spike TCR breadth was observed in recipients of vaccine and of placebo.

This CDR3 comprises 15 residues. Germline CDR1 MDHEN, CDR2 SYDVKM. Trimming took 6 bases from V and 0 from J, leaving 12 bases between them. This sample's treatment: around 19 received Ad26.COV2.S at low or high dose, single or two shots; 5 received placebo; per-sample allocation not given. Day 63 after the first vaccine or placebo injection was the time point for sampling. The individual, an adult aged 18-55 years, was a donor in Boston. The table came from immunoSEQ multiplex PCR; TCRdb's copy has only in-frame clones and leaves some out. Among about 350,000 clones, about nine tenths were seen once, and the ten largest hold 6.4%.

The V and J genes are TRBV28 and TRBJ1-3; D is perhaps TRBD1 (6 bases). Specimen: peripheral blood, collected in a trial of Ad26.COV2.S vaccine versus placebo. This clonotype was obtained from a person between 18 and 59 years old who received the Ad26.COV2.S COVID-19 vaccine or a placebo. The CDR3 nucleotides are TGTGCCAGCAGGACGGGACAAGTCTCTGGAAACACCATATATTTT. The encoded protein is CASRTGQVSGNTIYF.